The rows below give T cell receptor beta chains drawn from one sample of a study of shared clonotypes between healthy human individuals. The repertoire was sequenced with immunoSEQ multiplex PCR; TCRdb's copy has only in-frame clones and lacks some. The sample yields about 2.4 million clones, more than 85% seen once. The source material was naive CD4+ T cells from PBMCs. The receptors were sampled from a man aged 18-30 years in good health. Some clones in this sample may be carry-over from other donors' samples. Each CDR3 is given with its conserved first and last residue. D genes are given only for firm matches. Clone size is given for some rows only: seen once, a few or many times, or a class if the clone is expanded.

V	J	size	D	CDR3	DNA
TRBV11-2	TRBJ1-2	NA	NA	CASSLDSRFYGYTF	TGTGCCAGCAGCTTAGATTCCAGATTCTATGGCTACACCTTC
TRBV5-1	TRBJ1-2	NA	NA	CASSLDSANYGYTF	TGCGCCAGCAGCTTAGATTCAGCTAACTATGGCTACACCTTC
TRBV18	TRBJ2-7	NA	NA	CASSLKDEQYF	TGTGCCAGCTCCCTAAAGGACGAGCAGTACTTC
TRBV29-1	TRBJ1-2	NA	TRBD1	CSVDWGQGDTYGYTF	TGCAGCGTTGACTGGGGACAGGGAGATACCTATGGCTACACCTTC
TRBV28	TRBJ1-2	NA	TRBD1	CASSSPGQGPSAHTF	TGTGCCAGCAGCTCCCCGGGACAGGGCCCCTCGGCCCACACCTTC
TRBV5-4	TRBJ1-1	NA	NA	CASSLRREARGSSEAFF	TGTGCCAGCAGCTTGAGGCGAGAGGCCAGGGGAAGTTCTGAAGCTTTCTTT
TRBV29-1	TRBJ1-2	NA	TRBD1	CSAGQGKGYTF	TGCAGCGCCGGACAGGGCAAGGGCTACACCTTC
TRBV2	TRBJ1-1	NA	TRBD1	CASSLRTGVDTEAFF	TGTGCCAGCAGTTTACGGACAGGGGTCGACACTGAAGCTTTCTTT
TRBV7-3	TRBJ2-1	NA	NA	CASSPDFSYNEQFF	TGTGCCAGCAGCCCGGATTTCTCCTACAATGAGCAGTTCTTC
TRBV28	TRBJ1-1	NA	NA	CASSVRNTEAFF	TGTGCCAGCAGTGTAAGGAACACTGAAGCTTTCTTT
TRBV10-3	TRBJ1-1	NA	TRBD1	CAISNTGGTEAFF	TGTGCCATCAGTAATACAGGGGGCACTGAAGCTTTCTTT
TRBV28	TRBJ2-7	NA	TRBD2	CASGGGGSYEQYF	TGTGCCAGCGGCGGCGGGGGCTCCTACGAGCAGTACTTC
TRBV11-2	TRBJ2-5	NA	NA	CASSLVPARETQYF	TGTGCCAGCAGCTTAGTCCCTGCAAGAGAAACCCAGTACTTC
TRBV7-3	TRBJ2-3	NA	NA	CASSSSFTDTQYF	TGTGCCAGCAGCTCCTCCTTCACAGATACGCAGTATTTT
TRBV5-1	TRBJ1-2	NA	NA	CASSRTEANYGYTF	TGCGCCAGCAGCCGGACAGAAGCTAACTATGGCTACACCTTC
TRBV10-3	TRBJ2-7	NA	TRBD1	CAISESLGQGLSYEQYF	TGTGCCATCAGTGAGTCGCTGGGACAGGGGCTCTCCTACGAGCAGTACTTC
TRBV2	TRBJ2-5	NA	TRBD2	CASKIAGGETQYF	TGTGCCAGCAAGATAGCGGGAGGAGAGACCCAGTACTTC
TRBV5-1	TRBJ2-2	NA	TRBD1	CASSFGQGSTGELFF	TGCGCCAGCAGCTTCGGACAGGGGAGCACCGGGGAGCTGTTTTTT
TRBV28	TRBJ1-5	NA	NA	CASNRRQGRGQPQHF	TGTGCCAGCAATCGTAGGCAGGGCCGCGGACAGCCCCAGCATTTT
TRBV5-1	TRBJ1-4	NA	NA	CASSPTQRITNEKLFF	TGCGCCAGCAGCCCAACCCAACGGATAACTAATGAAAAACTGTTTTTT
TRBV7-9	TRBJ2-1	NA	NA	CASSLSTRTVLGNEQFF	TGTGCCAGCAGCTTATCAACCCGGACAGTGTTAGGCAATGAGCAGTTCTTC
TRBV25-1	TRBJ2-7	NA	TRBD1	CASSEPRGRGRDEQYF	TGTGCCAGCAGTGAGCCCAGGGGCAGGGGGCGCGACGAGCAGTACTTC
TRBV4-2	TRBJ2-1	NA	TRBD2	CASSHSTSGRAYNEQFF	TGTGCCAGCAGCCATTCCACTAGCGGGAGGGCATACAATGAGCAGTTCTTC
TRBV11-2	TRBJ2-3	few	NA	CASSLGGVGDTQYF	TGTGCCAGCAGCTTAGGAGGGGTTGGAGATACGCAGTATTTT
TRBV19	TRBJ2-4	once	TRBD1	CASSSWTGGVNIQYF	TGTGCCAGTAGTTCTTGGACAGGGGGTGTAAACATTCAGTACTTC
TRBV18	TRBJ2-2	NA	NA	CASSLDTGELFF	TGTGCCAGCTCACTGGACACCGGGGAGCTGTTTTTT
TRBV6-1	TRBJ2-2	NA	TRBD2	CASSENWAGGRQFAGELFF	TGTGCCAGCAGTGAAAATTGGGCGGGAGGGCGCCAGTTCGCCGGGGAGCTGTTTTTT
TRBV6-6	TRBJ1-2	NA	NA	CASSPGGLTKDGYTF	TGTGCCAGCAGCCCTGGGGGACTAACTAAGGATGGCTACACCTTC
TRBV9	TRBJ2-3	NA	NA	CASSLTWYSDTQYF	TGTGCCAGCAGCTTAACGTGGTATTCAGATACGCAGTATTTT
TRBV11-2	TRBJ2-1	NA	TRBD2	CASSPLAGLSYNEQFF	TGTGCCAGCAGCCCACTAGCGGGATTATCCTACAATGAGCAGTTCTTC
TRBV28	TRBJ1-4	NA	NA	CASSPYRDGEKLFF	TGTGCCAGCAGTCCATACAGGGACGGAGAAAAACTGTTTTTT
TRBV7-8	TRBJ1-2	NA	TRBD1	CASSGTGVYGYTF	TGTGCCAGCAGCGGGACAGGGGTCTATGGCTACACCTTC
TRBV5-1	TRBJ1-2	NA	NA	CASSLAVAPLRGGYTF	TGCGCCAGCAGCTTGGCGGTTGCACCCCTGAGGGGTGGCTACACCTTC
TRBV15	TRBJ2-2	NA	NA	CATSREGVQVELFF	TGTGCCACCAGCAGAGAGGGGGTCCAGGTGGAGCTGTTTTTT
TRBV7-3	TRBJ2-1	NA	TRBD2	CASSRLAGGRSSYNEQFF	TGTGCCAGCAGCCGACTAGCGGGAGGGAGGAGCTCCTACAATGAGCAGTTCTTC
TRBV28	TRBJ2-7	NA	NA	CASSPFRDEQYF	TGTGCCAGCAGCCCTTTCCGCGACGAGCAGTACTTC
TRBV7-9	TRBJ2-7	NA	NA	CASSRPSYEQYF	TGTGCCAGCAGCCGCCCCTCCTACGAGCAGTACTTC
TRBV21-1	TRBJ2-2	NA	NA	CASSTFQRRQGGTGELFF	TGTGCCAGCAGCACCTTCCAGAGGAGACAGGGGGGCACCGGGGAGCTGTTTTTT
TRBV18	TRBJ1-4	NA	NA	CASSPTLTTTNEKLFF	TGTGCCAGCTCACCAACCTTGACAACAACTAATGAAAAACTGTTTTTT
TRBV5-4	TRBJ2-7	NA	TRBD1	CASMRGQGLSYEQYF	TGTGCCAGCATGCGTGGACAGGGGCTCTCCTACGAGCAGTACTTC
TRBV7-2	TRBJ1-2	once	NA	CASSPGGGATLTNGYTF	TGTGCCAGCAGCCCGGGCGGAGGGGCAACGCTTACCAATGGCTACACCTTC
TRBV6-1	TRBJ1-1	NA	TRBD1	CASSEHRDRGRAFF	TGTGCCAGCAGTGAACACCGGGACAGGGGGCGGGCTTTCTTT
TRBV5-4	TRBJ2-2	NA	TRBD2	CASSPGGRAGTSGTGELFF	TGTGCCAGCAGCCCCGGAGGTAGGGCCGGGACTAGCGGGACCGGGGAGCTGTTTTTT
TRBV5-1	TRBJ2-7	NA	NA	CASSFRDKDYEQYF	TGCGCCAGCAGCTTCCGGGACAAGGATTACGAGCAGTACTTC
TRBV7-2	TRBJ2-7	NA	NA	CASSLRGSYEQYF	TGTGCCAGCAGCCTTCGGGGCTCCTACGAGCAGTACTTC
TRBV6-5	TRBJ2-1	NA	TRBD2	CATRSGLAGVGEQFF	TGTGCCACACGCTCAGGCCTAGCGGGAGTTGGGGAGCAGTTCTTC